The 23 T cell receptor beta chains reported below all come from one sample, sequenced in a study of post-analysis software for immune sequencing data. Overall study findings and caveats: Controls had lower frequencies than patients of 4 or 5 TRBV segments, which included TRBV5-6, TRBV5-1 and TRBV20-1.

No antigen has been identified for these receptors. Libraries were made from TCR beta cDNA, and they carried unique molecular identifiers. TCRdb reprocessed the PCR reads with MiXCR, giving one entry per CDR3 protein. The table has some 700,000 distinct CDR3 sequences, more than 50% seen once. Sequenced sample: blood. These receptors came from a girl aged 2 to 9 with multiple sclerosis.

This clonotype was seen only once. The V call is TRBV5-1, the J call TRBJ2-1; 7 bases map to TRBD2. The CDR3 totals 16 residues. V shed 1 base and J 5 bases; nucleotides not matched to a gene: 9. Per the germline V gene, CDR1 is SGHRS and CDR2 is YFSETQ. The CDR3: CASSLSQLAADNEQFF. The CDR3 DNA follows: TGCGCCAGCAGCTTGTCCCAGCTAGCGGCTGACAATGAGCAGTTCTTC.

This rearrangement joins TRBV5-6 to TRBJ2-2, with a weak D call TRBD1 (5 bases). The CDR3 covers 14 residues. Looked up from germline, CDR1 is SGHDT and CDR2 is YYEEEE. V lost 4 bases, J lost 7 bases, and 14 bases lay in between. The CDR3 spells CASSQTEDGGELFF. As DNA, the CDR3 is TGTGCCAGCAGCCAGACAGAAGATGGCGGGGAGCTGTTTTTT.

The CDR3 nucleotides are TGTGCCAGCAGCCTTGAGGGACAGGGGGGGGGTGAGCAGTTCTTC. Protein: CASSLEGQGGGEQFF. This chain connects TRBV4-2 to TRBJ2-1; 11 bases map to TRBD1. Germline trimming cut 4 bases from V and 9 bases from J; bases unmatched to any gene: 8. This CDR3 contains 15 residues. In germline, CDR1 is LGHNA, CDR2 YNFKEQ.

This chain uses TRBV11-2 with TRBJ2-1; possible D gene TRBD2, 5 bases. The CDR3 has 17 residues. Germline values: CDR1 SGHAT, CDR2 FQNNGV. Deletions cut 5 bases from V and 0 bases from J, with 17 bases between. CDR3 residues: CASSKAASLGSYNEQFF. The CDR3 DNA reads TGTGCCAGCAGCAAAGCGGCTAGCTTGGGCTCCTACAATGAGCAGTTCTTC.

The chain has TRBV5-1 and TRBJ2-1; maybe TRBD2 (6 bases). Trimming stripped 3 bases from V and 6 bases from J, with 13 bases between. The CDR3 has 14 residues. Germline V lookup: CDR1 SGHRS, CDR2 YFSETQ. CDR3 sequence reads: CASSWEAGRNEQFF. The CDR3 bases are TGCGCCAGCAGCTGGGAGGCGGGGCGCAATGAGCAGTTCTTC.

The rearrangement joins TRBV6-5 to TRBJ2-5, with 13 bases identical to TRBD2. The germline V gene encodes CDR1 MNHEY and CDR2 SVGAGI. Unmatched junction bases numbered 3, after V lost 0 bases and J lost 5 bases. This CDR3 is 16 amino acids long. The chain's CDR3 is CASSYSGLAGMETQYF. The CDR3 DNA reads TGTGCCAGCAGTTACTCGGGACTAGCGGGAATGGAGACCCAGTACTTC.

V usage is TRBV12-3 or TRBV12-4 and J usage is TRBJ1-6; a weak D match, TRBD1 (5 bases). The CDR3 has 15 residues. Trimming shortened V by 6 bases and J by 13 bases, and 22 bases separated the two germline ends. CDR3 sequence (DNA): TGTGCCAGCAGCCTCGGTGGGACTTTGGTTGCGCCCCTCCACTTT. Encoded protein: CASSLGGTLVAPLHF.

The chain links TRBV20-1 to TRBJ1-2; D uncertain. CDR1 DFQATT and CDR2 SNEGSKA come from the germline V gene (reference sequence). V was cut by 0 bases and J by 4 bases, with 9 bases left in between. The CDR3 sequence is 13 residues long. The CDR3 reads CSARDPGPYGYTF. CDR3 DNA sequence: TGCAGTGCTAGAGATCCCGGTCCCTATGGCTACACCTTC.

The chain links TRBV7-9 to TRBJ2-7; D might be TRBD1 (7 bases). V lost 5 bases and J 2 bases, leaving 13 bases between the germline ends. The germline gives CDR1 SEHNR, CDR2 FQNEAQ (reference sequence). CDR3 length equals 14 residues. In nucleotides, the CDR3 is TGTGCCAGCAGCCGGGCGGGACAGCCCTACGAGCAGTACTTC. It is translated as CASSRAGQPYEQYF. The full variable domain, its missing parts supplied by reference TRBV7-9 and TRBJ2-7, is DTGVSQNPRHKITKRGQNVTFRCDPISEHNRLYWYRQTLGQGPEFLTYFQNEAQLEKSRLLSDRFSAERPKGSFSTLEIQRTEQGDSAMYLCASSRAGQPYEQYFGPGTRLTVT.

The gene calls are TRBV5-4 and TRBJ2-5, with TRBD1 identical over 9 bases. The assigned J gene may be wrong: the sequence end matches TRBJ2-7 better. From germline, CDR1 is SGHNT and CDR2 YYREEE (reference sequence). The CDR3 covers 14 residues. DNA for the CDR3: TGTGCCAGCAGCCTCGGGACAGGGATCAACGAGCAGTACTTC. Protein product: CASSLGTGINEQYF.

This clonotype was observed a single time. The gene calls are TRBV10-3 and TRBJ2-2, with TRBD1 identical over 7 bases. Trimming at V came to 3 bases and at J to 5 bases, leaving 9 bases not matched to a gene. CDR1 and CDR2 from the germline V gene are ENHRY and SYGVKD. The CDR3 sequence is 16 residues long. CDR3 loop: CAISDGDRGRTGELFF. The DNA of the CDR3 is TGTGCCATCAGTGACGGGGATAGGGGGCGAACCGGGGAGCTGTTTTTT.

The V gene is TRBV29-1, the J gene TRBJ1-2; D is unclear. The germline V and J ends were trimmed by 5 bases and 3 bases, with 10 bases remaining between them. Per germline, CDR1 SQVTM and CDR2 ANQGSEA. The CDR3 loop spans 12 amino acids. CDR3 residues: CSVLQSHYGYTF. DNA of the CDR3: TGCAGCGTTCTTCAGTCCCACTATGGCTACACCTTC.

The chain's CDR3 is CSARDDGPVADTQYF. CDR3 DNA sequence: TGCAGTGCTAGAGATGATGGACCCGTCGCAGATACGCAGTATTTT. The V call is TRBV20-1, the J call TRBJ2-3, with D unresolved. Germline V lookup: CDR1 DFQATT, CDR2 SNEGSKA (reference sequence). This CDR3 contains 15 residues. Trimming stripped 0 bases from V and 4 bases from J, with 14 bases between.

V usage is TRBV4-1 and J usage is TRBJ2-7, with D possibly matching TRBD2 (7 bases). Trimming stripped 1 base from V and 0 bases from J, with 22 bases between. The CDR3 is made up of 19 amino acids. Per germline, CDR1 MGHRA and CDR2 YSYEKL. CDR3 sequence reads: CASSQGGGRLRGISYEQYF. CDR3 DNA: TGCGCCAGCAGCCAAGGCGGGGGCAGACTGAGGGGGATCTCCTACGAGCAGTACTTC.

This chain links TRBV5-6 with TRBJ2-4; TRBD2 aligns across 9 bases. The J call may be in error: the DNA end matches TRBJ2-7 better. The CDR3 runs 15 residues. Germline-derived CDR1 and CDR2 are SGHDT and YYEEEE. The CDR3 is CASSLWGLAVYEQYF. CDR3 sequence (DNA): TGTGCCAGCAGCCTATGGGGACTAGCTGTCTACGAGCAGTACTTC.

The gene calls are TRBV20-1 and TRBJ2-1, with 9 bases matching TRBD2. CDR1 DFQATT and CDR2 SNEGSKA come from the germline V gene (reference sequence). The V segment lost 0 bases and the J segment 0 bases; nucleotides outside the gene matches: 9. This CDR3 is 18 amino acids long. The CDR3 DNA reads as TGCAGTGCTAGAGACCTAAAGGTTAGCGGGAGCTCCTACAATGAGCAGTTCTTC. This sequence encodes CSARDLKVSGSSYNEQFF.

The V and J genes are TRBV15 and TRBJ2-1; possible D gene TRBD2, 5 bases. Germline loops: CDR1 LNHNV, CDR2 YYDKDF (reference sequence). The CDR3 consists of 10 residues. CDR3 sequence (DNA): TGTGGGACGGAGGACAATGAGCAGTTCTTC. Translation: CGTEDNEQFF.

The gene calls are TRBV20-1 and TRBJ2-3; D uncertain. The CDR3 is 15 amino acids. V gave up 5 bases and J gave up 0 bases, with 15 bases separating them. The germline gives CDR1 DFQATT, CDR2 SNEGSKA (reference sequence). The DNA of the CDR3 is TGCAGTGCTCAGTGGGCCGGGCCTAGCACAGATACGCAGTATTTT. Its translation: CSAQWAGPSTDTQYF.

The V gene is TRBV30, the J gene TRBJ2-5; D uncertain. V was cut by 5 bases and J by 2 bases, with 12 bases left in between. Germline values: CDR1 GTSNPN, CDR2 SVGIG (reference sequence). CDR3 length equals 13 residues. This CDR3 reads CAWGRSLQETQYF. The CDR3 DNA follows: TGTGCCTGGGGACGATCCCTTCAAGAGACCCAGTACTTC.

J is TRBJ2-1 and V is TRBV29-1; unclear D gene. CDR1 and CDR2 (germline): SQVTM, ANQGSEA. With 4 bases removed from V and 0 bases from J, the gap between germline ends came to 7 bases. The CDR3 spans 13 residues. The CDR3 coding sequence is TGCAGCGTTGTTTGGGACTCCTACAATGAGCAGTTCTTC. This sequence encodes CSVVWDSYNEQFF.

This clonotype was counted at least ten times. V gene TRBV6-5 combines with J gene TRBJ2-6; D possibly corresponds to TRBD2 (5 bases). The CDR3 has 15 residues. Trimming removed 4 bases from V and 4 bases from J, with 11 bases in between. CDR1 is MNHEY, CDR2 SVGAGI, per germline. The CDR3 region has the DNA TGTGCCAGCAGTTTGGCACCGGGAGGGGCCAACGTCCTGACTTTC. It yields the protein CASSLAPGGANVLTF.

The table lists this clonotype with a few counts. The chain has TRBV15 and TRBJ2-5; weak D call: TRBD2 (6 bases). Between the trimmed V and J ends, which lost 3 bases and 5 bases, there was a span of 10 bases. This CDR3 is built from 13 residues. Germline loops: CDR1 LNHNV, CDR2 YYDKDF (reference sequence). The CDR3 DNA follows: TGTGCCACCAGCAGTGGACGGGGGGAGACCCAGTACTTC. Translation gives CATSSGRGETQYF.

This chain links TRBV4-1 with TRBJ2-3; TRBD1 or TRBD2 may be the D gene (6 bases each). This CDR3 region has 15 residues. The V gene's germline CDR1 is MGHRA and CDR2 YSYEKL. The germline V and J ends were trimmed by 6 bases and 6 bases, with 19 bases remaining between them. CDR3 residues: CASSTTEGGTDTQYF. The CDR3 region has the DNA TGCGCCAGCAGTACCACCGAGGGGGGAACGGATACGCAGTATTTT.